A selection of T cell receptor beta chains follows, all from one sample in a study of blood T cell repertoires in COVID-19. Here immunoSEQ multiplex PCR was the method, and the copy in TCRdb shows in-frame clones only, minus some. The table lists tens of thousands of clones, roughly 89% of them singletons. Material for sequencing was peripheral blood. These receptors all stem from a woman in her sixties with COVID-19, enrolled during active disease. Each CDR3 is given with its conserved first and last residue. A D gene is named only where the DNA matches it firmly. Size values are once, few and many counts, or a class for expanded clones, and some rows have none.

V gene,clone size,D gene,J gene,CDR3 protein,CDR3 DNA
TRBV6-2/TRBV6-3,NA,NA,TRBJ2-1,CASSYFLNEQFF,TGTGCCAGCAGTTACTTTCTCAATGAGCAGTTCTTC
TRBV21-1,NA,NA,TRBJ2-1,CASSKSNRTYNEQFF,TGTGCCAGCAGCAAATCGAACAGAACCTACAATGAGCAGTTCTTC
TRBV27,NA,TRBD1,TRBJ1-1,CASSSGTAPNTEAFF,TGTGCCAGCAGTTCCGGGACAGCCCCGAACACTGAAGCTTTCTTT
TRBV6-6,NA,TRBD2,TRBJ2-1,CASTPSGMGNEQFF,TGTGCCAGCACCCCAAGCGGGATGGGCAATGAGCAGTTCTTC
TRBV6-5,NA,NA,TRBJ1-5,CASSKYRNQPQHF,TGTGCCAGCAGCAAGTACAGGAATCAGCCCCAGCATTTT
TRBV9,NA,NA,TRBJ2-2,CASSGSGTGELFF,TGTGCCAGCAGCGGTAGCGGCACCGGGGAGCTGTTTTTT
TRBV5-4,NA,NA,TRBJ1-2,CASSLAMSKNGYTF,TGTGCCAGCAGCTTGGCCATGAGTAAGAATGGCTACACCTTC
TRBV27,NA,NA,TRBJ2-2,CASSGWREGTGELFF,TGTGCCAGCAGTGGGTGGAGAGAAGGCACCGGGGAGCTGTTTTTT
TRBV27,NA,NA,TRBJ2-7,CASSLWGDHAEQYF,TGTGCCAGCAGTTTATGGGGGGACCACGCAGAGCAGTACTTC
TRBV6-2/TRBV6-3,NA,TRBD2,TRBJ2-5,CASSPGTGGQETQYF,TGTGCCAGCAGCCCAGGGACGGGGGGGCAAGAGACCCAGTACTTC
TRBV27,NA,TRBD2,TRBJ2-3,CASSFLAGSTDTQYF,TGTGCCAGCAGTTTCCTAGCGGGGAGCACAGATACGCAGTATTTT
TRBV28,NA,TRBD1,TRBJ1-2,CASSATGGGRGYTF,TGTGCCAGCAGCGCGACAGGGGGAGGACGCGGCTACACCTTC
TRBV5-4,NA,NA,TRBJ1-4,CASSVGQRNEKLFF,TGTGCCAGCAGCGTGGGACAAAGAAATGAAAAACTGTTTTTT
TRBV6-5,NA,NA,TRBJ1-1,CASRPGGSPNTEAFF,TGTGCCAGCAGGCCTGGCGGGAGCCCGAACACTGAAGCTTTCTTT
TRBV5-4,NA,NA,TRBJ1-2,CASRPNRENFNYGYTF,TGTGCCAGCAGACCAAACAGGGAAAATTTTAACTATGGCTACACCTTC
TRBV7-2,NA,NA,TRBJ2-7,CASSLRVDSYEQYF,TGTGCCAGCAGCTTACGGGTTGACAGCTACGAGCAGTACTTC
TRBV10-3,few,NA,TRBJ2-5,CAISEFQRAQETQYF,TGTGCCATCAGTGAGTTTCAGCGGGCCCAAGAGACCCAGTACTTC
TRBV5-1,NA,NA,TRBJ2-1,CASSLTGGDNEQFF,TGCGCCAGCAGCCTCACTGGCGGGGACAATGAGCAGTTCTTC
TRBV6-2/TRBV6-3,NA,NA,TRBJ2-7,CASSPGPLDSYEQYF,TGTGCCAGCAGCCCCGGGCCACTGGACAGCTACGAGCAGTACTTC
TRBV3-1/TRBV3-2,NA,NA,TRBJ2-5,CASSQRETQYF,TGTGCCAGCAGTCAGCGGGAGACCCAGTACTTC
TRBV11-3,NA,NA,TRBJ2-3,CASSSRTRTDTQYF,TGTGCCAGCAGCTCCCGGACTCGCACAGATACGCAGTATTTT
TRBV19,NA,NA,TRBJ1-1,CASRQRAAMNTEAFF,TGTGCCAGTAGGCAGCGGGCGGCGATGAACACTGAAGCTTTCTTT
TRBV30,NA,NA,TRBJ2-3,CARGKGGTDTQYF,TGTGCCCGGGGAAAGGGGGGGACAGATACGCAGTATTTT
TRBV10-2,NA,TRBD2,TRBJ2-5,CASTPAGTWGEGQYF,TGCGCCAGCACCCCGGCGGGGACCTGGGGGGAGGGCCAGTACTTC
TRBV30,NA,NA,TRBJ1-4,CAWSVGGRRVQYGEKLFF,TGTGCCTGGAGTGTAGGAGGACGCCGGGTCCAGTACGGTGAAAAACTGTTTTTT
TRBV9,NA,NA,TRBJ2-7,CASSVAGQGMEEQYF,TGTGCCAGCAGCGTAGCTGGGCAGGGGATGGAGGAGCAGTACTTC
TRBV3-1/TRBV3-2,NA,TRBD2,TRBJ2-1,CASSPRLAGDQFF,TGTGCCAGCAGCCCTCGCCTAGCGGGGGACCAGTTCTTC
TRBV19,NA,TRBD2,TRBJ2-3,CASSILVSGGTQYF,TGTGCCAGTAGTATCCTTGTCAGCGGGGGCACGCAGTATTTT
TRBV19,NA,NA,TRBJ1-4,CASSGKQGYWATNEKLFF,TGTGCCAGTAGTGGAAAGCAGGGGTACTGGGCAACTAATGAAAAACTGTTTTTT
TRBV12-3/TRBV12-4,NA,TRBD1,TRBJ2-7,CASRVTGGYEQYF,TGTGCCAGCAGGGTGACAGGGGGATACGAGCAGTACTTC
TRBV29-1,NA,NA,TRBJ2-1,CSVQQTGYNEQFF,TGCAGCGTACAACAGACGGGATACAATGAGCAGTTCTTC
TRBV10-3,NA,TRBD1,TRBJ1-1,CAIRTGLGTELNTEAFF,TGTGCCATCAGGACAGGGTTGGGGACCGAATTGAACACTGAAGCTTTCTTT
TRBV6-5,NA,NA,TRBJ2-1,CASTRGLSYNEQFF,TGTGCCAGCACTAGGGGTTTGTCCTACAATGAGCAGTTCTTC
TRBV24-1,NA,NA,TRBJ2-3,CATSDNRVPGADTQYF,TGTGCCACCAGTGATAACAGGGTTCCCGGAGCAGATACGCAGTATTTT
TRBV12-5,NA,NA,TRBJ2-3,CASGHRDTQYF,TGTGCTAGTGGTCACCGGGATACGCAGTATTTT
TRBV6-5,NA,TRBD2,TRBJ2-7,CASSREGGIYEQYF,TGTGCCAGCAGCCGGGAGGGGGGTATCTACGAGCAGTACTTC
TRBV3-1/TRBV3-2,NA,TRBD2,TRBJ2-7,CASSPGLAGTLEQYF,TGTGCCAGCAGCCCGGGACTAGCTGGGACCCTCGAGCAGTACTTC
TRBV6-5,NA,NA,TRBJ2-7,CASSYVIRGGEQYF,TGTGCCAGCAGTTACGTTATTCGGGGAGGCGAGCAGTACTTC
TRBV7-9,NA,NA,TRBJ2-1,CASSFGGGALPYNEQFF,TGTGCCAGCAGCTTCGGTGGGGGGGCACTCCCCTACAATGAGCAGTTCTTC
TRBV30,NA,TRBD1,TRBJ2-5,CASTGQKTQYF,TGTGCCTCGACAGGGCAGAAGACCCAGTACTTC
TRBV7-7,NA,TRBD1,TRBJ1-1,CASIERQGATNTEAFF,TGTGCCAGCATCGAGCGACAGGGGGCAACTAACACTGAAGCTTTCTTT
TRBV6-5,NA,NA,TRBJ2-3,CASSYRTSTDTQYF,TGTGCCAGCAGTTACCGGACTAGCACAGATACGCAGTATTTT
TRBV9,NA,TRBD1,TRBJ2-3,CASGSGQGDTDTQYF,TGTGCCAGCGGGTCGGGACAGGGCGACACAGATACGCAGTATTTT
TRBV5-6,NA,NA,TRBJ1-4,CASSLGAGEKLFF,TGTGCCAGCAGCTTAGGGGCAGGTGAAAAACTGTTTTTT
TRBV11-2,NA,TRBD2,TRBJ2-2,CASSFRSGGPTGELFF,TGTGCCAGCAGCTTTCGTTCGGGAGGGCCGACCGGGGAGCTGTTTTTT
TRBV29-1,NA,TRBD2,TRBJ2-5,CSVFGTSGIETQYF,TGCAGCGTTTTTGGGACTAGCGGGATAGAGACCCAGTACTTC
TRBV4-1,NA,TRBD2,TRBJ2-1,CASSQGLGTSGNEQFF,TGCGCCAGCAGCCAAGGCTTGGGGACTAGCGGCAATGAGCAGTTCTTC
TRBV9,NA,NA,TRBJ1-4,CASSADSATNEKLFF,TGTGCCAGCAGCGCAGACTCGGCAACTAATGAAAAACTGTTTTTT
TRBV6-5,NA,NA,TRBJ1-6,CASSTRDESAPLHF,TGTGCCAGCAGTACCAGGGATGAGAGCGCACCCCTCCACTTT
TRBV11-3,NA,TRBD2,TRBJ2-1,CASSPPGGSGEQFF,TGTGCCAGCAGCCCCCCGGGGGGGAGTGGTGAGCAGTTCTTC
TRBV12-3/TRBV12-4,NA,TRBD2,TRBJ2-3,CASTSGRAPAQYF,TGTGCCAGCACCAGCGGGAGGGCCCCGGCGCAGTATTTT
TRBV25-1,once,NA,TRBJ2-2,CASSETGSTGELFF,TGTGCCAGCAGTGAAACAGGTTCCACCGGGGAGCTGTTTTTT
TRBV12-5,NA,NA,TRBJ2-3,CASGLEPGDTQYF,TGTGCTAGTGGTTTGGAACCGGGGGATACGCAGTATTTT
TRBV12-5,NA,NA,TRBJ2-5,CASGLSNQETQYF,TGTGCTAGTGGTTTGAGCAACCAAGAGACCCAGTACTTC
TRBV6-2/TRBV6-3,NA,TRBD2,TRBJ2-6,CASSYPRTSGSTPGANVLTF,TGTGCCAGCAGTTACCCTCGGACTAGCGGGAGTACCCCTGGGGCCAACGTCCTGACTTTC
TRBV2,NA,NA,TRBJ1-1,CASEEGGTEAFF,TGTGCCAGTGAAGAGGGCGGGACTGAAGCTTTCTTT
TRBV28,NA,TRBD1,TRBJ1-1,CASRYDRVVNTEAFF,TGTGCCAGCAGGTACGACAGGGTAGTGAACACTGAAGCTTTCTTT
TRBV7-2,NA,NA,TRBJ1-5,CASSPSWDQPQHF,TGTGCCAGCAGCCCTAGCTGGGATCAGCCCCAGCATTTT
TRBV6-1,NA,TRBD1,TRBJ1-4,CASSGFRQGGREKLFF,TGTGCCAGCAGTGGCTTCCGACAGGGCGGCCGTGAAAAACTGTTTTTT